Each of the 15 T cell receptor beta chains below was sequenced from the same sample in a study of CD8+ T cells in alopecia areata. Reverse transcription of extracted RNA yielded cDNA, which provided the sequencing template. Repertoires were generated with immunoSEQ multiplex PCR, while TCRdb's copy carries only in-frame clones and drops some. The table includes about 76,000 clones, 29% detected once. Treatment reported: oral pan-JAK inhibitor, 5-10 mg twice daily. Here the sequenced sample was CD8+ T cells sorted from blood, taken at week 4, from a patient treated with tofacitinib. These receptors all come from a human donor with alopecia areata.

In this sample, this clone turned up a few times. This sequence joins TRBV6-5 and TRBJ2-1; the D is unclear. Germline values: CDR1 MNHEY, CDR2 SVGAGI. The length of the CDR3 is 11 residues. V lost 10 bases and J lost 9, with 13 bases in between. CDR3 protein: CATHAAGEQFF. The CDR3 DNA reads as TGTGCCACACACGCCGCAGGTGAGCAGTTCTTC.

The rearrangement joins TRBV29-1 to TRBJ2-1; TRBD2 aligns across 12 bases. The CDR3 spans 14 residues. Germline V lookup: CDR1 SQVTM, CDR2 ANQGSEA. V shed 8 bases, J shed 4 bases, and the junction held 6 bases outside the gene matches. The CDR3 DNA reads as TGCAGCATAATAGGACTAGCGGGATACAATGAGCAGTTCTTC. Protein sequence: CSIIGLAGYNEQFF.

The gene calls are TRBV9 and TRBJ2-5; D possibly uses TRBD1 or TRBD2 (6 bases each). Germline CDR1 is SGDLS and CDR2 is YYNGEE. The CDR3 runs 16 residues. Trimming pared 3 bases from V and 4 bases from J, leaving 19 bases between. The CDR3 sequence is CASSEGGLDSVETQYF. DNA for the CDR3: TGTGCCAGCAGCGAGGGGGGCCTGGACAGCGTAGAGACCCAGTACTTC.

V gene TRBV29-1 combines with J gene TRBJ2-2; either TRBD1 or TRBD2 may supply D (5 bases each). Germline V gene data show CDR1 as SQVTM and CDR2 as ANQGSEA. The CDR3 is 12 residues long. The V gene lost 5 bases and the J gene lost 5 bases, with 9 bases spanning the gap. The CDR3 protein is CSVPGTTGELFF. DNA for the CDR3: TGCAGCGTTCCTGGGACGACCGGGGAGCTGTTTTTT.

CDR3 in amino acids: CASSHLSQIEAFF. In DNA form, the CDR3 reads TGCGCCAGCAGCCATCTCTCACAGATCGAAGCTTTCTTT. The chain combines TRBV4-1 with TRBJ1-1; D unresolved. Deletions cut 3 bases from V and 8 bases from J, with 13 bases between. The length of the CDR3 is 13 residues. Germline-derived CDR1 and CDR2 are MGHRA and YSYEKL.

This rearrangement joins TRBV29-1 to TRBJ2-7; D possibly uses TRBD1 or TRBD2 (5 bases each). From germline, CDR1 is SQVTM and CDR2 ANQGSEA. The V end lost 3 bases, the J end lost 3 bases, and 12 bases lay between the germline ends. This CDR3 has 13 residues. The CDR3 is CSVDVRDGYEQYF. The DNA of the CDR3 is TGCAGCGTTGATGTAAGGGACGGCTACGAGCAGTACTTC.

This clone was recorded a few times. The chain recombines TRBV29-1 with TRBJ1-5; D is perhaps TRBD1 (6 bases). The V gene's germline CDR1 is SQVTM and CDR2 ANQGSEA. CDR3 length equals 14 residues. Trimming shortened V by 3 bases and J by 3 bases, and 12 bases separated the two germline ends. The CDR3 region is CSVEVGGHNQPQHF. DNA for the CDR3: TGCAGCGTTGAGGTAGGGGGACACAATCAGCCCCAGCATTTT.

This clone was found a few times. V and J are TRBV7-9 and TRBJ2-2; 12 bases agree with TRBD2. V was clipped by 5 bases and J by 0 bases; unmatched bases: 4. The CDR3 totals 17 residues. Germline CDR1 SEHNR, CDR2 FQNEAQ (reference sequence). The CDR3 DNA sequence: TGTGCCAGCAGCCTCCCTAGCGGGAGGGCGAACACCGGGGAGCTGTTTTTT. It translates to CASSLPSGRANTGELFF.

This chain joins TRBV28 and TRBJ2-1, with TRBD2 as a possible D gene (6 bases). This CDR3 is 13 amino acids long. Germline assignment: CDR1 MDHEN and CDR2 SYDVKM. Trimming stripped 7 bases from V and 5 bases from J, with 12 bases between. The chain's CDR3 is CASNGGTHNEQFF. The CDR3 DNA reads TGTGCCAGCAACGGGGGAACCCACAATGAGCAGTTCTTC.

The V call is TRBV7-2, the J call TRBJ2-7; D uncertain. The CDR3 is 16 residues long. Germline CDR1 is SGHTA and CDR2 is FQGNSA. Trimming removed 3 bases from V and 4 bases from J, with 19 bases in between. This CDR3 is CASSFSTGPAVYEQYF. Written as DNA, the CDR3 is TGTGCCAGCAGCTTCTCAACCGGGCCAGCCGTTTACGAGCAGTACTTC.

This chain joins TRBV19 and TRBJ2-1; 10 bases agree with TRBD2. Germline CDR1 is LNHDA and CDR2 is SQIVND (reference sequence). This CDR3 spans 15 amino acids. V lost 10 bases and J lost 5; bases outside the gene matches: 11. In DNA form, the CDR3 reads TGTGCCACCTGCTTTACTAGCGGGGAGAACAATGAGCAGTTCTTC. This codes for CATCFTSGENNEQFF.

This clone was seen only a few times. This chain connects TRBV29-1 to TRBJ1-1; TRBD1 is a possible D gene (6 bases). CDR3 length: 14 amino acids. V lost 2 bases to trimming and J lost 5 bases, with 15 bases between them. Germline V gene lookup returns CDR1 SQVTM and CDR2 ANQGSEA. The CDR3 nucleotides read TGCAGCGTTGAACCGACAGGATCTGCTACTGAAGCTTTCTTT. Translation: CSVEPTGSATEAFF. Supplemented by reference TRBV29-1 and TRBJ1-1, the full variable domain reads SAVISQKPSRDICQRGTSLTIQCQVDSQVTMMFWYRQQPGQSLTLIATANQGSEATYESGFVIDKFPISRPNLTFSTLTVSNMSPEDSSIYLCSVEPTGSATEAFFGQGTRLTVV.

The chain recombines TRBV29-1 with TRBJ2-7; D may be TRBD1 (6 bases). The germline V gene has CDR1 SQVTM and CDR2 ANQGSEA. Trimming cost V 3 bases and J 5 bases, with 20 bases left between them. This CDR3 is 15 amino acids long. The CDR3 bases are TGCAGCGTTGACAGCTGGGGGCAGGGCCACGACGAGCAGTACTTC. Residues: CSVDSWGQGHDEQYF.

The rearrangement joins TRBV11-2 to TRBJ1-2, with D maybe TRBD1 (5 bases). The ends were cut back, 8 bases at V and 1 base at J, with 8 bases in the middle. The V gene's germline CDR1 is SGHAT and CDR2 FQNNGV. The CDR3 consists of 12 residues. CDR3 DNA: TGTGCCAGCCGGGACGGTAACTATGGCTACACCTTC. Protein: CASRDGNYGYTF.

This clone was found a few times. V and J are TRBV29-1 and TRBJ2-2, with unresolved D. Trimming shortened V by 7 bases and J by 4 bases, and 4 bases separated the two germline ends. This CDR3 contains 10 residues. CDR1 is SQVTM and CDR2 is ANQGSEA in the germline V gene. Written as DNA, the CDR3 is TGCAGCGCCTCCACCGGGGAGCTGTTTTTT. Translated: CSASTGELFF.